The 2 T cell receptor beta chains reported below all come from one sample, sequenced in a study of cytomegalovirus exposure and HLA in healthy donors. PCR primers comprised 60 Vbeta and 13 Jbeta primers. Measured with immunoSEQ multiplex PCR; TCRdb has only the in-frame clones, and not every one. The data show about 150,000 clones, with approximately 80% seen just once and 10% to 15% held by the top ten. What was sequenced was PBMCs. Source of these receptors: a man younger than 40 in good health and CMV-seropositive.

The gene calls are TRBV27 and TRBJ1-1; D may be TRBD1 (6 bases). With 10 bases removed from V and 11 bases from J, the gap between germline ends came to 17 bases. Germline V gene lookup returns CDR1 MNHEY and CDR2 SMNVEV (reference sequence). The CDR3 has 11 residues. The DNA of the CDR3 is TGTGCCACCACCCAGGGGTTGTTCGCTTTCTTT. This codes for CATTQGLFAFF.

J is TRBJ1-4 and V is TRBV28, with D possibly matching TRBD1 (6 bases). This CDR3 spans 14 amino acids. In germline, CDR1 is MDHEN, CDR2 SYDVKM. The V end was cut by 6 bases, the J end by 4 bases, with 12 bases between. CDR3 sequence reads: CASSSGTINEKLFF. The CDR3 DNA is TGTGCCAGCAGCTCCGGGACAATTAATGAAAAACTGTTTTTT.